Following are 25 T cell receptor beta chains from one sample sequenced in a study of control samples from healthy donors and cancer patients. The assay was immunoSEQ multiplex PCR, and TCRdb's table has in-frame clones only and misses some. The sample lists 150,000 to 200,000 clones, 70% to 90% occurring once. Source material: blood. The receptors originated from a man between 18 and 35 years old in good health.

The chain employs TRBV7-9 and TRBJ1-3; D unresolved. The germline CDR1 and CDR2 sequences are SEHNR and FQNEAQ (reference sequence). The CDR3 is made up of 14 amino acids. The V end was cut by 1 base, the J end by 0 bases, with 4 bases between. The CDR3 sequence: CASSLDLSGNTIYF. CDR3 nucleotide sequence: TGTGCCAGCAGCTTAGACCTCTCTGGAAACACCATATATTTT.

The rearrangement uses TRBV6-2 or TRBV6-3 and TRBJ1-1, with D uncertain. CDR3 length equals 13 residues. V was shortened by 2 bases and J by 5 bases, with 9 bases between the two germline ends. CDR1 MNHEY and CDR2 SVGEGT come from the germline V gene. CDR3 nucleotide sequence: TGTGCCAGCAGTTACCCGATCGGAACTGAAGCTTTCTTT. Its translation: CASSYPIGTEAFF.

This clone was picked up one time. The genes are TRBV6-5 and TRBJ2-1, with a possible D match to TRBD1 (6 bases). This CDR3 contains 13 residues. Trimming removed 5 bases from V and 7 bases from J, with 12 bases in between. CDR1 and CDR2 from the germline V gene are MNHEY and SVGAGI. The DNA of the CDR3 is TGTGCCAGCAGTCGGGACATCGGGAATGAGCAGTTCTTC. Translating gives CASSRDIGNEQFF.

The chain recombines TRBV6-2 or TRBV6-3 with TRBJ1-2; D not certain. The CDR3 length is 18 residues. The V end lost 0 bases, the J end lost 1 base, and 18 bases lay between the germline ends. Germline values: CDR1 MNHEY, CDR2 SVGEGT. The DNA of the CDR3 is TGTGCCAGCAGTTACTCCTCGATGGGGTCCAAAGATAACTATGGCTACACCTTC. Protein: CASSYSSMGSKDNYGYTF.

The rearrangement uses TRBV4-2 and TRBJ1-3; D is uncertain. The V gene lost 1 base and the J gene lost 4 bases, with 5 bases spanning the gap. The CDR3 consists of 13 residues. In germline, CDR1 is LGHNA, CDR2 YNFKEQ. The CDR3 coding sequence is TGTGCCAGCAGCCAAGGGACGGGAAACACCATATATTTT. Its protein product is CASSQGTGNTIYF.

V is TRBV2 and J is TRBJ1-6; D perhaps matches TRBD1 (5 bases). Germline V gives CDR1 SNHLY, CDR2 FYNNEI. The CDR3 consists of 15 residues. V shed 8 bases and J shed 9 bases, with 20 bases lying between them. The CDR3 bases are TGTGCCAGCGATAGCGTGGGACTGTCTGCTTCACCCCTCCACTTT. It codes for CASDSVGLSASPLHF.

The CDR3 reads CASSLTGNTQYF. The DNA for the CDR3 is TGTGCCAGCAGTTTGACCGGGAATACGCAGTATTTT. The chain is built from TRBV12-3 or TRBV12-4 and TRBJ2-3; the D gene is possibly TRBD2 (5 bases). V was pared by 3 bases and J by 7 bases, with 8 bases between. CDR3 length: 12 amino acids.

The chain employs TRBV4-2 and TRBJ2-2; 7 nucleotides match TRBD2. CDR3 size: 15 residues. The germline V gene has CDR1 LGHNA and CDR2 YNFKEQ. V was pared by 6 bases and J by 5 bases, with 9 bases of the junction left unmatched. CDR3 region: CASRRLASATGELFF. In DNA, the CDR3 is TGTGCCAGCAGGAGACTAGCATCGGCGACCGGGGAGCTGTTTTTT.

V and J are TRBV3-1 (or the pseudogene TRBV3-2) and TRBJ2-5; 10 bases are shared with TRBD2. The ends lost 4 bases at V and 2 bases at J; junction bases unmatched: 4. Germline CDR1 reads LGHDT; CDR2 reads YNNKEL (reference sequence). The CDR3 is 15 amino acids. CDR3 sequence reads: CASSRVAGGQETQYF. The CDR3, as DNA: TGTGCCAGCAGCCGGGTAGCGGGGGGTCAAGAGACCCAGTACTTC.

This clone has a single count. The rearrangement links TRBV7-8 to TRBJ1-1; the D is unclear. V gave up 1 base and J gave up 5 bases, with 8 bases separating them. The CDR3 spans 13 residues. CDR1 and CDR2 from the germline V gene are SGHVS and FQNEAQ. The DNA of the CDR3 is TGTGCCAGCAGCTTAGGAGGAGGAACTGAAGCTTTCTTT. Its protein product is CASSLGGGTEAFF.

This clone has just one count. The rearrangement links TRBV5-5 to TRBJ1-1; D possibly corresponds to TRBD1 (6 bases). Germline CDR1 SGHKS, CDR2 YYEKEE (reference sequence). CDR3 length equals 14 residues. The V gene lost 3 bases and the J gene lost 5 bases, with 14 bases spanning the gap. DNA of the CDR3: TGTGCCAGCAGCTGGAGGGGGAGTGGGACTGAAGCTTTCTTT. It specifies CASSWRGSGTEAFF. The full variable domain, completed using reference TRBV5-5 and TRBJ1-1, is DAGVTQSPTHLIKTRGQQVTLRCSPISGHKSVSWYQQVLGQGPQFIFQYYEKEERGRGNFPDRFSARQFPNYSSELNVNALLLGDSALYLCASSWRGSGTEAFFGQGTRLTVV.

The V call is TRBV7-3, the J call TRBJ2-3; D assignment may be TRBD1 or TRBD2 (5 bases each). The CDR3 has 16 residues. V lost 3 bases and J lost 2, with 15 bases in between. The germline gives CDR1 SGHTA, CDR2 FQGTGA. CDR3 in DNA: TGTGCCAGCAGCTTTGCCGGGGACCCATACACAGATACGCAGTATTTT. Translation gives CASSFAGDPYTDTQYF.

V is TRBV7-2 and J is TRBJ2-3, with TRBD1 identical over 8 bases. The V gene's germline CDR1 is SGHTA and CDR2 FQGNSA. The V segment lost 0 bases and the J segment 3 bases; nucleotides outside the gene matches: 8. The CDR3 runs 17 residues. CDR3 nucleotide sequence: TGTGCCAGCAGCTTAGCAGGGACAGGCCGGCGTACAGATACGCAGTATTTT. Protein product: CASSLAGTGRRTDTQYF.

By share of the sample, this clone is medium-sized. The rearrangement uses TRBV7-9 and TRBJ2-2, with 11 bases identical to TRBD2. Germline CDR1 SEHNR, CDR2 FQNEAQ (reference sequence). CDR3 size: 18 residues. Trimming removed 5 bases from V and 7 bases from J; junction bases left unmatched: 15. For the CDR3, the DNA is TGTGCCAGCAGCCCCAGGCTAGCGGGGGGAATCCAGGTCGGGGAGCTGTTTTTT. Its translation: CASSPRLAGGIQVGELFF.

The chain is built from TRBV2 and TRBJ2-7; TRBD1 or TRBD2 may be the D gene (5 bases each). Germline CDR1 is SNHLY and CDR2 is FYNNEI. Trimming removed 4 bases at V and 7 bases at J, with 11 bases between. CDR3 length: 12 amino acids. CDR3 bases: TGTGCCAGCAGTGCCAGCAGGGAGGAGCAGTACTTC. It codes for CASSASREEQYF.

The rearrangement joins TRBV6-4 to TRBJ2-3; D is unclear. The CDR3 runs 13 residues. Germline CDR1 and CDR2: MRHNA and SNTAGT. Trimming stripped 2 bases from V and 8 bases from J, with 11 bases between. The CDR3 DNA follows: TGTGCCAGCAGTGACCCTCTGCACGGTACGCAGTATTTT. Its protein is CASSDPLHGTQYF.

The chain joins TRBV4-2 to TRBJ2-7; TRBD2 aligns across 13 bases. Germline values: CDR1 LGHNA, CDR2 YNFKEQ. The CDR3 has 16 amino acids. The ends lost 1 base at V and 3 bases at J; junction bases unmatched: 3. CDR3 coding DNA: TGTGCCAGCAGCCAAGGACTAGCGGGGGGTTACTACGAGCAGTACTTC. This codes for CASSQGLAGGYYEQYF.

The J gene is TRBJ2-2, the V gene TRBV7-2, with D perhaps assigned TRBD1 or TRBD2 (5 bases each). The germline V and J ends were trimmed by 1 base and 3 bases, with 6 bases remaining between them. Germline V gene sequence: CDR1 SGHTA, CDR2 FQGNSA. The CDR3 sequence is 14 residues long. The CDR3 region is CASSLGGYTGELFF. In DNA form, the CDR3 reads TGTGCCAGCAGCTTAGGGGGGTACACCGGGGAGCTGTTTTTT.

The rearrangement joins TRBV18 to TRBJ2-4; 8 positions agree with TRBD1. J was trimmed by 0 bases and V by 5 bases; bases with no gene match: 9. The CDR3 has 17 residues. Germline V gene sequence: CDR1 KGHSH, CDR2 LQKENI. CDR3 region: CASSRVGQALAKNIQYF. Here the CDR3 DNA reads TGTGCCAGCTCAAGGGTGGGACAGGCACTAGCCAAAAACATTCAGTACTTC.

J is TRBJ2-2 and V is TRBV19; 8 bases are a match to TRBD2. V shed 6 bases and J 2 bases; nucleotides not matched to a gene: 5. The CDR3 loop spans 15 amino acids. Germline V lookup: CDR1 LNHDA, CDR2 SQIVND (reference sequence). The CDR3 reads CASRRAGANTGELFF. The CDR3 bases are TGTGCCAGTAGGCGAGCGGGGGCCAACACCGGGGAGCTGTTTTTT. The full variable domain, in which reference TRBV19 and TRBJ2-2 provide the parts outside the CDR3, is DGGITQSPKYLFRKEGQNVTLSCEQNLNHDAMYWYRQDPGQGLRLIYYSQIVNDFQKGDIAEGYSVSREKKESFPLTVTSAQKNPTAFYLCASRRAGANTGELFFGEGSRLTVL.

This clone was detected only once. The chain links TRBV14 to TRBJ2-5; maybe TRBD1 (6 bases). The CDR3 is 17 amino acids. V shed 0 bases and J shed 4 bases, with 18 bases lying between them. Germline CDR1 and CDR2: SGHDN and FVKESK. CDR3 in amino acids: CASSQDPPGAFPETQYF. The CDR3 nucleotides are TGTGCCAGCAGCCAAGACCCCCCAGGGGCCTTCCCAGAGACCCAGTACTTC. Using reference TRBV14 and TRBJ2-5 for the parts outside the CDR3, the full variable domain is EAGVTQFPSHSVIEKGQTVTLRCDPISGHDNLYWYRRVMGKEIKFLLHFVKESKQDESGMPNNRFLAERTGGTYSTLKVQPAELEDSGVYFCASSQDPPGAFPETQYFGPGTRLLVL.

The chain combines TRBV7-3 with TRBJ2-5; 7 bases line up with TRBD2. The V gene's germline CDR1 is SGHTA and CDR2 FQGTGA. This CDR3 contains 13 residues. V trimming: 5 bases; J trimming: 2 bases; junction bases outside the gene matches: 2. CDR3 sequence: CASSPRGQETQYF. The CDR3 coding sequence is TGTGCCAGCAGCCCGCGGGGGCAAGAGACCCAGTACTTC.

The gene calls are TRBV7-9 and TRBJ1-2; D not resolved. Germline V CDR1 and CDR2: SEHNR, FQNEAQ (reference sequence). V was clipped by 5 bases and J by 8 bases, with 9 bases between them. The CDR3 contains 11 residues. CDR3 amino acids: CASSIEGGYTF. The CDR3, as DNA: TGTGCCAGCAGCATTGAAGGAGGCTACACCTTC. Together with reference TRBV7-9 and TRBJ1-2, the CDR3 gives the full variable domain: DTGVSQNPRHKITKRGQNVTFRCDPISEHNRLYWYRQTLGQGPEFLTYFQNEAQLEKSRLLSDRFSAERPKGSFSTLEIQRTEQGDSAMYLCASSIEGGYTFGSGTRLTVV.

The CDR3 is CASSHQRDRDEKLFF. As DNA, the CDR3 is TGTGCCAGCAGCCACCAGCGGGACAGGGACGAAAAACTGTTTTTT. The chain combines TRBV21-1 with TRBJ1-4; the listed D gene, TRBD1, was not tested against the DNA. TRBV21-1 is noted as a pseudogene. There are 15 residues in the CDR3.

CDR3 region: CASSLVGDVGEKLFF. DNA of the CDR3: TGTGCCAGCAGCTTAGTGGGGGATGTGGGTGAAAAACTGTTTTTT. The chain joins TRBV11-2 to TRBJ1-4; weak D call: TRBD1 (5 bases). Trimming removed 1 base at V and 7 bases at J, with 13 bases between. This CDR3 is 15 amino acids long. Germline V CDR1 and CDR2: SGHAT, FQNNGV.